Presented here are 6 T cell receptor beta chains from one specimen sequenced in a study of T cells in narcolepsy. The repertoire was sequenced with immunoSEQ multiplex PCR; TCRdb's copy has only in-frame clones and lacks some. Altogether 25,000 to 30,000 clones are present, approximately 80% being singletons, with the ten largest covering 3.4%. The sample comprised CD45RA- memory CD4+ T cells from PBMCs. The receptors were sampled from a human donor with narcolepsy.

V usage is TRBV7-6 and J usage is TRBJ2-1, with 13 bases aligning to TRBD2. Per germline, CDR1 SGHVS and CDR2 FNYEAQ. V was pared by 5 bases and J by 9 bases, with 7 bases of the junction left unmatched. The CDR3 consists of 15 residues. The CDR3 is CASSQLAGGLGEQFF. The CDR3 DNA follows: TGTGCCAGCAGCCAACTAGCGGGGGGGCTGGGTGAGCAGTTCTTC.

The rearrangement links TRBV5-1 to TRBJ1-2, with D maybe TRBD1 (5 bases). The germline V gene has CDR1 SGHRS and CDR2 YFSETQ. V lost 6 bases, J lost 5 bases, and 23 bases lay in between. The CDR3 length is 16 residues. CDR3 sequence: CASNPTGTDYIYGYTF. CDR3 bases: TGCGCCAGCAACCCCACTGGGACGGATTACATTTATGGCTACACCTTC.

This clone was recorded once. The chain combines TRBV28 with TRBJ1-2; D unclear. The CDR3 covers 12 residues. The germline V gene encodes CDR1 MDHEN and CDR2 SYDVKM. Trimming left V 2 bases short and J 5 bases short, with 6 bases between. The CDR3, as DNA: TGTGCCAGCAGTTTAAAGGGATATGGCTACACCTTC. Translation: CASSLKGYGYTF.

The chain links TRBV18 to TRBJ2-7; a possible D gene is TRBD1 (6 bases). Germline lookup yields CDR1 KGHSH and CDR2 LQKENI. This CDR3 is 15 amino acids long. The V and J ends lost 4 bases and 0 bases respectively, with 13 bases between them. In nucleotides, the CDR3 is TGTGCCAGCTCACAGGGACATCAACTCTCCTACGAGCAGTACTTC. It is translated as CASSQGHQLSYEQYF.

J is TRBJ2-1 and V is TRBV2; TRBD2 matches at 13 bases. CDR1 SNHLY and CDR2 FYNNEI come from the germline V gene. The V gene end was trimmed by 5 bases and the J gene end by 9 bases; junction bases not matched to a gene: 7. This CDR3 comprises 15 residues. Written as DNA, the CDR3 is TGTGCCAGCAGTTTTACTAGCGGGGGGGCAGGTGAGCAGTTCTTC. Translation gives CASSFTSGGAGEQFF.

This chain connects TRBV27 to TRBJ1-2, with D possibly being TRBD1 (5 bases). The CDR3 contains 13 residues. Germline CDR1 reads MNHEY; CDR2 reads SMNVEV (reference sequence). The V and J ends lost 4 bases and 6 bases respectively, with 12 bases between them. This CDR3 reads CASSCAGCDGYTF. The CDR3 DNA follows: TGTGCCAGCAGTTGTGCAGGGTGCGATGGCTACACCTTC.